This T cell receptor beta chain derives from a study of T cell responses to AZD1222 COVID-19 vaccine. General study points: Unmutated variant regions are reportedly the target of nearly half of TCRs that are spike-specific. At baseline, just a handful of AZD1222 recipients tested seropositive.

Generated by immunoSEQ multiplex PCR, the TCRdb table keeps only in-frame clones and is missing some. The sample lists about 99,000 clones, about 90% seen once, with around 3.2% in the top ten. In regard to this clone: The antigen remains unidentified.

The material was peripheral blood, obtained on day 0 of AZD1222 vaccination. The TCR originated in an adult in good health.

The DNA for the CDR3 is TGTGCCAGCAGCCCAGGGGGCAGGGGTCAGCCCCAGCATTTT. Its protein is CASSPGGRGQPQHF. V gene TRBV4-2 combines with J gene TRBJ1-5, with 8 bases fitting TRBD1. With 4 bases clipped from V and 6 bases from J, the junction kept 5 bases outside the gene matches. CDR3 length: 14 residues. Germline V gene data show CDR1 as LGHNA and CDR2 as YNFKEQ.